The present TCR beta chain was sequenced within a study of cytomegalovirus exposure and HLA in healthy donors. The primer mix had 60 Vbeta and 13 Jbeta primers. Data came from immunoSEQ multiplex PCR; TCRdb stores just in-frame clones and leaves some out. The sample gives fewer than 130,000 clones, approximately 70% of which show up once; approximately 11% is in the top ten. Study-level points and caveats: In a later analysis, compared with equally common non-associated chains, HLA-associated beta chains were more expanded. Presence/absence analyses assumed roughly uniform sequencing depth across donors, which may not hold. Earlier analysis yielded a pattern in which most TCR beta V segments were productive about 90% or about 30% of the time.

This clone occurred a few times. Its target is not known. This CDR3 contains 14 residues. Deletions cut 2 bases from V and 6 bases from J, with 13 bases between. The germline gives CDR1 MNHNY, CDR2 SVGAGI (reference sequence). The TCR comes from a man aged 40-50 years in good health and CMV-seropositive. Sample: PBMCs. The chain uses TRBV6-6 and TRBJ1-1; D is uncertain. CDR3: CASSYDARSAEAFF. Written as DNA, the CDR3 is TGTGCCAGCAGTTACGATGCCAGGTCGGCTGAAGCTTTCTTT.